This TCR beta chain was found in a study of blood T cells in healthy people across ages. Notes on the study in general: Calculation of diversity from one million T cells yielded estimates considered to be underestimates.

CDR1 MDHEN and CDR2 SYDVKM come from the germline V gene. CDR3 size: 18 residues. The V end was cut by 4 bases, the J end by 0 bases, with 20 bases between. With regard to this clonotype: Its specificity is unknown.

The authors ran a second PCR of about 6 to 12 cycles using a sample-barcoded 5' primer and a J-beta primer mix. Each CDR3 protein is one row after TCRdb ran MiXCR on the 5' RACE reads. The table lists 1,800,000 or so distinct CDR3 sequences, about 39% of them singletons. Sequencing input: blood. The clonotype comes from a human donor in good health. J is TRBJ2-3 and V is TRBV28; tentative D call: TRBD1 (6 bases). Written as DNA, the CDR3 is TGTGCCAGCAGTTATTCCGGGACACTTTTCTCTAGCACAGATACGCAGTATTTT. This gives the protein CASSYSGTLFSSTDTQYF.